The 22 T cell receptor beta chains in this list originate from one sample, sequenced in a study of CD4 T cell repertoires in COVID-19. These memory T cells were uncultured and sequenced directly after ex vivo isolation. The repertoire was sequenced with immunoSEQ multiplex PCR; TCRdb's copy has only in-frame clones and lacks some. The repertoire includes around 22,000 clones, about nine tenths of them detected once, and approximately 0.6% sits in the top ten. This sample comprised central memory CD4+ T cells from blood, obtained before the COVID-19 pandemic. The receptor source for this set is a human donor who had COVID-19.

In its sample, this clone is medium-sized. The V and J genes are TRBV14 and TRBJ1-6; D uncertain. The CDR3 covers 17 residues. Germline CDR1 reads SGHDN; CDR2 reads FVKESK. V was cut by 2 bases and J by 5 bases, with 16 bases left in between. The CDR3 spells CASSQNRATRDNSPLHF. CDR3 nucleotides: TGTGCCAGCAGCCAAAATAGGGCCACTAGGGATAATTCACCCCTCCACTTT. Together with reference TRBV14 and TRBJ1-6, the CDR3 gives the full variable domain: EAGVTQFPSHSVIEKGQTVTLRCDPISGHDNLYWYRRVMGKEIKFLLHFVKESKQDESGMPNNRFLAERTGGTYSTLKVQPAELEDSGVYFCASSQNRATRDNSPLHFGNGTRLTVT.

The chain couples TRBV18 to TRBJ2-7; the match to TRBD1 covers 10 bases. The CDR3 extends over 14 amino acids. Germline V CDR1 and CDR2: KGHSH, LQKENI. With 6 bases clipped from V and 2 bases from J, the junction kept 4 bases outside the gene matches. The CDR3 sequence is CASSGGQGTYEQYF. The CDR3 bases are TGTGCCAGCTCCGGGGGACAGGGGACCTACGAGCAGTACTTC.

V usage is TRBV10-3 and J usage is TRBJ2-3; tentatively, D is TRBD2 (6 bases). Germline V gene data show CDR1 as ENHRY and CDR2 as SYGVKD. The length of the CDR3 is 14 residues. Between the trimmed V and J ends, which lost 2 bases and 4 bases, there was a span of 10 bases. The CDR3 is CAISEPRLADTQYF. As DNA, the CDR3 is TGTGCCATCAGTGAGCCACGACTAGCAGATACGCAGTATTTT.

The V and J genes are TRBV29-1 and TRBJ1-5; 9 positions match TRBD1. Germline CDR1 reads SQVTM; CDR2 reads ANQGSEA. V was clipped by 7 bases and J by 4 bases; unmatched bases: 8. CDR3 length: 14 residues. The CDR3 spells CSAQTGTGNQPQHF. CDR3 bases: TGCAGCGCCCAAACTGGGACAGGGAATCAGCCCCAGCATTTT. The full variable domain, completed using reference TRBV29-1 and TRBJ1-5, is SAVISQKPSRDICQRGTSLTIQCQVDSQVTMMFWYRQQPGQSLTLIATANQGSEATYESGFVIDKFPISRPNLTFSTLTVSNMSPEDSSIYLCSAQTGTGNQPQHFGDGTRLSIL.

The chain recombines TRBV28 with TRBJ2-7, with 8 positions matching TRBD2. Germline V gene lookup returns CDR1 MDHEN and CDR2 SYDVKM. The CDR3 contains 14 residues. Losses at the gene ends were 3 bases for V and 3 bases for J; bases not matched to a gene: 4. The CDR3 DNA sequence: TGTGCCAGCAGTTTGCCCGGGACTAGCTACGAGCAGTACTTC. It encodes CASSLPGTSYEQYF.

The J gene is TRBJ2-3, the V gene TRBV4-2, with TRBD1 matching 7 bases. From germline, CDR1 is LGHNA and CDR2 YNFKEQ. The CDR3 consists of 17 residues. The junction had 11 bases not matched to a gene; V was cut back by 3 bases and J by 2 bases. The CDR3 DNA is TGTGCCAGCAGCCAGCCGATTAGTGACAGGGACACAGATACGCAGTATTTT. Protein product: CASSQPISDRDTDTQYF.

The chain employs TRBV9 and TRBJ1-6; no clear D. V was cut by 0 bases and J by 10 bases, with 11 bases left in between. Germline CDR1 reads SGDLS; CDR2 reads YYNGEE. The CDR3 contains 14 residues. The CDR3 loop is CASSVGEESSPLHF. For the CDR3, the DNA is TGTGCCAGCAGCGTAGGGGAGGAAAGCTCACCCCTCCACTTT. The whole variable domain, filled in from reference TRBV9 and TRBJ1-6, reads DSGVTQTPKHLITATGQRVTLRCSPRSGDLSVYWYQQSLDQGLQFLIQYYNGEERAKGNILERFSAQQFPDLHSELNLSSLELGDSALYFCASSVGEESSPLHFGNGTRLTVT.

The rearrangement links TRBV20-1 to TRBJ2-1; D ambiguous. The V end was cut by 3 bases, the J end by 8 bases, with 5 bases between. The CDR3 contains 10 residues. CDR1 is DFQATT, CDR2 SNEGSKA, per germline (reference sequence). Here the CDR3 DNA reads TGCAGTGCTAGGTCCGATGAGCAGTTCTTC. It specifies CSARSDEQFF.

CDR3 coding DNA: TGTGCCAGCAGCTTAGGGCAGGGGAGTACAGAGACCCAGTACTTC. It translates to CASSLGQGSTETQYF. V gene TRBV11-3 combines with J gene TRBJ2-5; D is possibly TRBD1 (6 bases). The CDR3 is made up of 15 amino acids. The ends were cut back, 1 base at V and 4 bases at J, with 13 bases in the middle. Per germline, CDR1 SGHNT and CDR2 YENEEA.

V usage is TRBV27 and J usage is TRBJ2-1, with TRBD1 identical over 7 bases. The CDR3 length is 14 residues. Germline V gene data show CDR1 as MNHEY and CDR2 as SMNVEV (reference sequence). J gave up 8 bases and V 6 bases, and 10 bases lay outside the gene matches. CDR3 sequence: CASRQTGSVYEQFF. The CDR3 DNA is TGTGCCAGCAGACAGACAGGGTCAGTTTATGAGCAGTTCTTC.

This chain connects TRBV29-1 to TRBJ1-1, with 7 nucleotides matching TRBD1. Germline-derived CDR1 and CDR2 are SQVTM and ANQGSEA. The CDR3 has 15 amino acids. V was clipped by 0 bases and J by 2 bases; unmatched bases: 6. The DNA of the CDR3 is TGCAGCGTTGAAGAGATAGGGGGCATCAACACTGAAGCTTTCTTT. It encodes CSVEEIGGINTEAFF.

This chain connects TRBV18 to TRBJ1-1; TRBD1 is a possible D gene (6 bases). The CDR3 contains 12 residues. The germline CDR1 and CDR2 sequences are KGHSH and LQKENI. V lost 3 bases and J lost 7, with 9 bases in between. The CDR3 loop is CASSPIQGEAFF. In DNA form, the CDR3 reads TGTGCCAGCTCACCCATACAGGGTGAAGCTTTCTTT.

The chain employs TRBV6-6 and TRBJ1-5, with a weak D call TRBD1 (5 bases). Trimming took off 8 bases at V and 3 bases at J, with 11 bases between the two ends. This CDR3 region has 13 residues. Germline V lookup: CDR1 MNHNY, CDR2 SVGAGI (reference sequence). The chain's CDR3 is CASAGQINQPQHF. In DNA, the CDR3 is TGTGCCAGCGCGGGGCAGATCAATCAGCCCCAGCATTTT.

The CDR3 DNA is TGCGCCAGCAGCTTGGTTACAGGGGGCGAAGCTGAAGCTTTCTTT. Amino acids: CASSLVTGGEAEAFF. The V and J genes are TRBV5-1 and TRBJ1-1, with 9 bases identical to TRBD1. J was trimmed by 6 bases and V by 0 bases; bases with no gene match: 6. CDR1 and CDR2 from the germline V gene are SGHRS and YFSETQ. The CDR3 has 15 amino acids.

Here the CDR3 reads CASRARTGLSYEQYF. The CDR3 DNA reads TGTGCCAGCAGGGCCAGGACAGGACTGTCCTACGAGCAGTACTTC. The V and J genes are TRBV6-1 and TRBJ2-7; TRBD1 matches 7 bases. The CDR3 runs to 15 residues. From germline, CDR1 is MNHNS and CDR2 SASEGT. The V and J ends lost 6 bases and 1 base, in that order; junction bases with no gene match: 9.

V usage is TRBV19 and J usage is TRBJ2-6; 7 bases align to TRBD2. CDR3 length: 17 amino acids. Germline V gene sequence: CDR1 LNHDA, CDR2 SQIVND (reference sequence). V lost 8 bases, J lost 0 bases, and 10 bases stayed unmatched. Here the CDR3 reads CASAGGSGPSGANVLTF. CDR3 in DNA: TGTGCCAGTGCCGGGGGTAGCGGGCCCTCTGGGGCCAACGTCCTGACTTTC.

This clone was counted a single time. This chain connects TRBV6-4 to TRBJ2-5, with 9 positions matching TRBD1. With V trimmed by 2 bases and J by 5 bases, 9 bases remained unmatched. The CDR3 sequence is 16 residues long. Germline V CDR1 and CDR2: MRHNA, SNTAGT. This CDR3 is CASSDGGDRVNETQYF. The CDR3 nucleotides are TGTGCCAGCAGTGACGGAGGGGACAGGGTGAATGAGACCCAGTACTTC.

The chain couples TRBV20-1 to TRBJ2-7; D remains unclear. The V gene's germline CDR1 is DFQATT and CDR2 SNEGSKA (reference sequence). Trimming stripped 6 bases from V and 4 bases from J, with 10 bases between. The CDR3 runs to 11 residues. CDR3 residues: CSAFGRYEQYF. Here the CDR3 DNA reads TGCAGTGCATTTGGCCGATACGAGCAGTACTTC.

This clone was found a few times. The chain couples TRBV28 to TRBJ1-1, with D maybe TRBD1 (6 bases). From germline, CDR1 is MDHEN and CDR2 SYDVKM. The CDR3 length is 16 residues. V was shortened by 7 bases and J by 1 base, with 19 bases between the two germline ends. The chain's CDR3 is CASNEQGRGKNTEAFF. CDR3 nucleotides: TGTGCCAGCAATGAGCAGGGGCGGGGGAAGAACACTGAAGCTTTCTTT.

The V call is TRBV7-2, the J call TRBJ2-5; D is ambiguous. V was trimmed by 5 bases and J by 5 bases, leaving 9 bases between them. The CDR3 has 12 residues. The V gene's germline CDR1 is SGHTA and CDR2 FQGNSA. As DNA, the CDR3 is TGTGCCAGCAGCCGCGAAATTGAGACCCAGTACTTC. Protein product: CASSREIETQYF.

This clone was found a few times. The chain joins TRBV6-5 to TRBJ2-4; no firm D call. Trimming left V 5 bases short and J 10 bases short, with 12 bases between. This CDR3 is 12 amino acids long. Germline CDR1 MNHEY, CDR2 SVGAGI. The DNA for the CDR3 is TGTGCCAGCAGTACCCCTCCCGGGATTCAGTACTTC. Residues: CASSTPPGIQYF.

This rearrangement joins TRBV7-2 to TRBJ2-2; the D gene is possibly TRBD2 (7 bases). The CDR3 has 16 residues. From germline, CDR1 is SGHTA and CDR2 FQGNSA. The V gene lost 5 bases and the J gene lost 6 bases, with 19 bases spanning the gap. Here the CDR3 reads CASSPRVGGRAGELFF. The CDR3 DNA reads TGTGCCAGCAGCCCCCGGGTCGGGGGGCGCGCCGGGGAGCTGTTTTTT.